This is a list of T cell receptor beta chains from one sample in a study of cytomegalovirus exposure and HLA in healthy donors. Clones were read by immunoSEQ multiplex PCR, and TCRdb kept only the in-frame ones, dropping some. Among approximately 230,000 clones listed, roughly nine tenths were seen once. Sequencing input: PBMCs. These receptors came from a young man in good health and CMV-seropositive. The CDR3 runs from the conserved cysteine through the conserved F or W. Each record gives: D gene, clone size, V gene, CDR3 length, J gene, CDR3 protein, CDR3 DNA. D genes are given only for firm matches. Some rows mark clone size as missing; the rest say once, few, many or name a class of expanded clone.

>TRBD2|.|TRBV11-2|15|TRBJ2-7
CASSRPAGRTYEQYF
TGTGCCAGCAGCCGTCCGGCCGGGAGGACCTACGAGCAGTACTTC
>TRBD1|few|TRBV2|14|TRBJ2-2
CASIAGGNTGELFF
TGTGCCAGCATTGCAGGGGGCAACACCGGGGAGCTGTTTTTT
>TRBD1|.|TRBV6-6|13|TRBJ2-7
CASGKQGYREQYF
TGTGCCAGCGGGAAACAGGGGTATCGCGAGCAGTACTTC
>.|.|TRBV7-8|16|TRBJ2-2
CASSPRTAANTGELFF
TGTGCCAGCAGCCCACGGACAGCCGCGAACACCGGGGAGCTGTTTTTT
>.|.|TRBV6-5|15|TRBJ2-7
CASSKEQGTSYEQYF
TGTGCCAGCAGTAAAGAGCAGGGGACCTCCTACGAGCAGTACTTC
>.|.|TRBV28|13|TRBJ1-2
CASTLSGAYGYTF
TGTGCCAGCACCCTCTCAGGAGCCTATGGCTACACCTTC
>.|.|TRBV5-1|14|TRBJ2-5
CASSSGRVGETQYF
TGCGCCAGCAGCTCAGGACGGGTGGGGGAGACCCAGTACTTC
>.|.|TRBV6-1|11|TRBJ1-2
CASSGAYGYTF
TGTGCCAGCAGTGGGGCCTATGGCTACACCTTC
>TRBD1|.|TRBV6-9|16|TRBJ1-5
CASSYDRVCSNQPQHF
TGTGCCAGCAGTTATGACAGGGTATGTAGCAATCAGCCCCAGCATTTT
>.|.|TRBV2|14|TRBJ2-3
CASKAGQSTDTQYF
TGTGCCAGCAAGGCGGGACAGAGCACAGATACGCAGTATTTT
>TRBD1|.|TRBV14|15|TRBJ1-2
CASSPPGQGNYGYTF
TGTGCCAGCAGCCCACCCGGACAGGGTAACTATGGCTACACCTTC
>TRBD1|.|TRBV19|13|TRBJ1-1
CASSMTGETEAFF
TGTGCCAGTAGTATGACAGGGGAAACTGAAGCTTTCTTT
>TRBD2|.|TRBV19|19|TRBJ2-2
CASKFSPSGMRGHAGELFF
TGTGCCAGTAAGTTCTCTCCTAGCGGGATGAGAGGGCACGCCGGGGAGCTGTTTTTT
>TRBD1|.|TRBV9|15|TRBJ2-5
CASSPAGGLGETQYF
TGTGCCAGCAGCCCCGCAGGGGGCCTGGGAGAGACCCAGTACTTC
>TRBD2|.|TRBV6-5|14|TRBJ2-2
CASMGTSATGELFF
TGTGCCAGCATGGGAACTAGCGCCACCGGGGAGCTGTTTTTT
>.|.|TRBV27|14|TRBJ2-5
CASARDNVGETQYF
TGTGCCAGCGCCAGGGACAATGTAGGAGAGACCCAGTACTTC
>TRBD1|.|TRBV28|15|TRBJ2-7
CASSSSGQGIDEQYF
TGTGCCAGCAGTTCCTCGGGACAGGGTATCGACGAGCAGTACTTC
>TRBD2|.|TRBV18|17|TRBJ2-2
CASSPGLAGTNTGELFF
TGTGCCAGCTCCCCGGGACTAGCGGGAACGAACACCGGGGAGCTGTTTTTT
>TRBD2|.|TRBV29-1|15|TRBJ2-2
CSVEKLAGEAGELFF
TGCAGCGTTGAAAAACTAGCGGGAGAGGCCGGGGAGCTGTTTTTT
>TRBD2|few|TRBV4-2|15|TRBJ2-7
CASSPRAGESYEQYF
TGTGCCAGCAGCCCTCGGGCGGGAGAAAGCTACGAGCAGTACTTC
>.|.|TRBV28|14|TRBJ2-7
CASSPWDVPHEQYF
TGTGCCAGCAGTCCGTGGGACGTCCCCCACGAGCAGTACTTC
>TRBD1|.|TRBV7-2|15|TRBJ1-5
CASSLQGASNQPQHF
TGTGCCAGCAGCTTGCAGGGGGCGAGCAATCAGCCCCAGCATTTT